This T cell receptor beta chain was sequenced in a study of T cell responses to AZD1222 COVID-19 vaccine. Points from the study as a whole: Receipt of two AZD1222 doses was followed by a rise in Spike-specific TCR breadth and depth. Females outnumbered males among donors, who were mostly white British; clonal diversity was possibly underestimated. Nearly half of spike-specific TCRs reportedly go after variant regions that carry no mutations.

Data came from immunoSEQ multiplex PCR; TCRdb stores just in-frame clones and leaves some out. The table records fewer than 150,000 clones, about 85% of them present only once. Trimming pared 1 base from V and 7 bases from J, leaving 14 bases between. This CDR3 has 16 residues. Germline V gene sequence: CDR1 KGHSH, CDR2 LQKENI. As to this clone: Its antigen is as yet unknown.

The receptor was derived from an adult in good health. The rearrangement uses TRBV18 and TRBJ1-6; a possible D gene is TRBD1 (6 bases). Sequences were derived from peripheral blood, sampled on day 0 of AZD1222 vaccination. CDR3: CASSPLHGQMNSPLHF. The CDR3 DNA reads TGTGCCAGCTCACCACTTCATGGACAGATGAATTCACCCCTCCACTTT.